These 12 T cell receptor beta chains came from one sample sequenced in a study of CD8+ T cells in alopecia areata (dated by TCRdb to 2016 to 2019). The label giving this sample's time point can be read as: less than 30 weeks on oral tofacitinib. The treatment or condition label here, explained by the study, means: oral pan-JAK inhibitor, 5-10 mg twice daily. The library was obtained by the immunoSEQ multiplex PCR assay. For TCR sequencing, RNA was extracted from every sample and reverse transcribed into cDNA to serve as template. TCRdb took over this immuneACCESS table, retaining in-frame rearrangements with V and J assigned. Such tables are incomplete; in checked studies, under half of the missing clones stem from an unresolved V gene, and the remainder is unexplained. Here the sample has 42,000 or so clones; approximately 92% occur a single time. The ten most abundant clones make up 15% to 20% of the sample.

This specimen was CD8+ T cells sorted from blood, taken at week 24, from a patient treated with tofacitinib. The receptor source for this set is a human donor with alopecia areata.

CDR3 bases: TGTGCCAGCAGCTTAGATTGGGACTCCCCTCGGGGCTACACCTTC. Protein sequence: CASSLDWDSPRGYTF. The genes are TRBV7-9 and TRBJ1-2, with D perhaps TRBD1 (5 bases). The length of the CDR3 is 15 residues. Germline assignment: CDR1 SEHNR and CDR2 FQNEAQ (reference sequence). V lost 1 base to trimming and J lost 8 bases, with 17 bases between them. The whole variable domain, filled in from reference TRBV7-9 and TRBJ1-2, reads DTGVSQNPRHKITKRGQNVTFRCDPISEHNRLYWYRQTLGQGPEFLTYFQNEAQLEKSRLLSDRFSAERPKGSFSTLEIQRTEQGDSAMYLCASSLDWDSPRGYTFGSGTRLTVV.

This chain uses TRBV4-1 with TRBJ2-7, with unresolved D. Germline CDR1 is MGHRA and CDR2 is YSYEKL. The CDR3 length is 12 residues. Trimming shortened V by 3 bases and J by 6 bases, and 9 bases separated the two germline ends. The DNA of the CDR3 is TGCGCCAGCAGCCATCCCCCGGGCGAGCAGTACTTC. This codes for CASSHPPGEQYF.

The chain is built from TRBV6-5 and TRBJ2-7; TRBD1 matches at 8 bases. The CDR3 loop spans 15 amino acids. CDR1 MNHEY and CDR2 SVGAGI come from the germline V gene. V lost 0 bases and J lost 2; bases outside the gene matches: 3. The CDR3 coding sequence is TGTGCCAGCAGTTACTCGCGGACAGGGACCTACGAGCAGTACTTC. Encoded protein: CASSYSRTGTYEQYF.

The chain is built from TRBV5-4 and TRBJ2-5, with D perhaps TRBD1 (5 bases). V was clipped by 2 bases and J by 0 bases, with 8 bases between them. This CDR3 has 14 amino acids. CDR1 SGHNT and CDR2 YYREEE come from the germline V gene (reference sequence). In DNA form, the CDR3 reads TGTGCCAGCAGCTTATTACAGGACCAAGAGACCCAGTACTTC. Amino acid sequence: CASSLLQDQETQYF.

The chain joins TRBV7-9 to TRBJ2-1; D remains ambiguous. Germline CDR1 SEHNR, CDR2 FQNEAQ (reference sequence). CDR3 length equals 16 residues. The germline V and J ends were trimmed by 1 base and 0 bases, with 10 bases remaining between them. The CDR3 is CASSLVRPSSYNEQFF. CDR3 in DNA: TGTGCCAGCAGCTTAGTACGGCCGAGCTCCTACAATGAGCAGTTCTTC.

J is TRBJ2-1 and V is TRBV11-2, with D hard to call. CDR3 length: 15 amino acids. CDR1 is SGHAT and CDR2 is FQNNGV in the germline V gene. Trimming shortened V by 5 bases and J by 2 bases, and 13 bases separated the two germline ends. The CDR3 nucleotides are TGTGCCAGCAGCCCCTCCCCCACACCCTACAATGAGCAGTTCTTC. Protein: CASSPSPTPYNEQFF. Using reference TRBV11-2 and TRBJ2-1 for the parts outside the CDR3, the full variable domain is EAGVAQSPRYKIIEKRQSVAFWCNPISGHATLYWYQQILGQGPKLLIQFQNNGVVDDSQLPKDRFSAERLKGVDSTLKIQPAKLEDSAVYLCASSPSPTPYNEQFFGPGTRLTVL.

V and J are TRBV7-9 and TRBJ2-7; D could derive from TRBD1 or TRBD2 (6 bases each). This CDR3 comprises 14 residues. Germline V gene sequence: CDR1 SEHNR, CDR2 FQNEAQ (reference sequence). The ends were cut back, 5 bases at V and 5 bases at J, with 16 bases in the middle. The CDR3 DNA reads TGTGCCAGCAGCGCCCAACTAGGGGGGAACGAGCAGTACTTC. Protein sequence: CASSAQLGGNEQYF.

This chain connects TRBV7-9 to TRBJ2-5; 8 bases line up with TRBD1. The trim removed 5 bases at V and 0 bases at J, leaving 5 bases unmatched. CDR1 and CDR2 (germline): SEHNR, FQNEAQ (reference sequence). The CDR3 length is 15 residues. The CDR3: CASSTRTGNQETQYF. The CDR3 nucleotides read TGTGCCAGCAGCACTCGGACAGGGAACCAAGAGACCCAGTACTTC.

This clone was seen just once. The chain employs TRBV5-4 and TRBJ1-1; perhaps TRBD1 as D (5 bases). This CDR3 spans 16 amino acids. Deletions cut 2 bases from V and 5 bases from J, with 19 bases between. Per the germline V gene, CDR1 is SGHNT and CDR2 is YYREEE (reference sequence). The CDR3 coding sequence is TGTGCCAGCAGCTTACGAATCGGAGGGGCGGGAACTGAAGCTTTCTTT. This gives the protein CASSLRIGGAGTEAFF.

V is TRBV29-1 and J is TRBJ2-4, with D perhaps matching TRBD1 or TRBD2 (5 bases each). Looked up from germline, CDR1 is SQVTM and CDR2 is ANQGSEA. V lost 4 bases, J lost 0 bases, and 13 bases lay in between. CDR3 length: 15 residues. CDR3 bases: TGCAGCGTTGTCGGCAGGGAGCCAGCCAAAAACATTCAGTACTTC. This translates into CSVVGREPAKNIQYF.

The J gene is TRBJ2-1, the V gene TRBV9; tentatively, D is TRBD1 (5 bases). Trimming cost V 4 bases and J 5 bases, with 13 bases left between them. Germline lookup yields CDR1 SGDLS and CDR2 YYNGEE. The CDR3 is made up of 14 amino acids. The CDR3 here is CASSPGSGDNEQFF. The CDR3 DNA reads as TGTGCCAGCAGCCCAGGGTCGGGCGACAATGAGCAGTTCTTC.

CDR3 loop: CASSPIWDRASSYEQYF. CDR3 coding DNA: TGCGCCAGCAGCCCAATTTGGGACAGGGCCTCCTCCTACGAGCAGTACTTC. The chain couples TRBV5-1 to TRBJ2-7; 9 nucleotides agree with TRBD1. Germline loops: CDR1 SGHRS, CDR2 YFSETQ. J lost 0 bases, V lost 4 bases, and 11 bases had no gene match. The CDR3 spans 17 residues.